This TCR beta chain was obtained from a study of Graves' ophthalmopathy and Graves' hyperthyroidism. In the study overall: Prior to any treatment, peripheral blood was collected at the time of initial diagnosis.

This clonotype was seen many times. RNA transcripts provided the template for amplifying TCR beta CDR3 regions. A first-round RT-PCR used HTBI primers, followed by a second-round multiplex PCR. MiXCR was run by TCRdb on the multiplex PCR reads, yielding one entry per CDR3 protein. The profile covers 500,000 to 700,000 distinct CDR3 sequences, with around a fifth appearing a single time and roughly 6.9% taken by the ten largest. This TCR derives from a woman aged 18-30 years with stable Graves' hyperthyroidism. Some clones in this sample may be carry-over from other donors' samples. Specimen: peripheral blood.

The CDR3: CASSQDRGGNTEAFF. As DNA, the CDR3 is TGTGCCAGCAGCCAAGATCGGGGGGGGAACACTGAAGCTTTCTTT. The chain uses TRBV3-1 and TRBJ1-1, with D possibly being TRBD1 (5 bases). V was shortened by 0 bases and J by 1 base, with 9 bases between the two germline ends. Germline values: CDR1 LGHDT, CDR2 YNNKEL (reference sequence). This CDR3 spans 15 amino acids. Complete variable domain (other parts from reference TRBV3-1 and TRBJ1-1): DTAVSQTPKYLVTQMGNDKSIKCEQNLGHDTMYWYKQDSKKFLKIMFSYNNKELIINETVPNRFSPKSPDKAHLNLHINSLELGDSAVYFCASSQDRGGNTEAFFGQGTRLTVV.